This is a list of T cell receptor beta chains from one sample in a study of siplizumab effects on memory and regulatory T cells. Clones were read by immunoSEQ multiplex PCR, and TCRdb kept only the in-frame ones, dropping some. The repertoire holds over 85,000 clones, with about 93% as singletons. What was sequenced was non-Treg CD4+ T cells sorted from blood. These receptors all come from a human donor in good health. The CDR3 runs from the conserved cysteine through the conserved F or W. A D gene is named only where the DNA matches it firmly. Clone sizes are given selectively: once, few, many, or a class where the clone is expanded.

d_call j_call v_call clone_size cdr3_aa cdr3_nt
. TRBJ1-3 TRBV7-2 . CASSLAAGASSGNTIYF TGTGCCAGCAGCTTAGCTGCGGGGGCTTCGTCTGGAAACACCATATATTTT
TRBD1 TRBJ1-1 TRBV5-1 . CASSPDRAENTEAFF TGCGCCAGCAGCCCTGACAGGGCTGAGAACACTGAAGCTTTCTTT
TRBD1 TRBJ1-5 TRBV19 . CASSKGQGGNQPQHF TGTGCCAGTAGTAAGGGACAGGGAGGGAATCAGCCCCAGCATTTT
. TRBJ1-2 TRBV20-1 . CSARDNGGYTF TGCAGTGCTAGAGATAACGGGGGCTACACCTTC
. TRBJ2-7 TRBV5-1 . CASSLRPNLGEQYF TGCGCCAGCAGCCTCAGGCCAAACCTGGGCGAGCAGTACTTC
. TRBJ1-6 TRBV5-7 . CASSFELGADSPLHF TGTGCCAGCAGCTTCGAGCTAGGGGCAGATTCACCCCTCCACTTT
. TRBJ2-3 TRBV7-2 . CASSPRDTQYF TGTGCCAGCAGCCCCAGGGATACGCAGTATTTT
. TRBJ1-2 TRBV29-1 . CSVGGATGYTF TGCAGCGTTGGGGGGGCCACCGGCTACACCTTC
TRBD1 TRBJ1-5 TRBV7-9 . CASSLSGQGARQPQHF TGTGCCAGCAGTCTAAGCGGGCAGGGGGCCCGACAGCCCCAGCATTTT
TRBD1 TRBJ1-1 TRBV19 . CASSLGTGFRSEAFF TGTGCCAGTAGTTTAGGGACAGGGTTTCGTTCTGAAGCTTTCTTT
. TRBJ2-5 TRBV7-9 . CASSPVVLAQETQYF TGTGCCAGCAGCCCTGTGGTACTAGCCCAAGAGACCCAGTACTTC
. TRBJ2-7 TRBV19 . CASRLDQGNEQYF TGTGCCAGTAGGCTGGATCAGGGGAACGAGCAGTACTTC
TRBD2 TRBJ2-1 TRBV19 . CASSPTGGPYNEQFF TGTGCCAGTAGTCCCACGGGGGGGCCCTACAATGAGCAGTTCTTC
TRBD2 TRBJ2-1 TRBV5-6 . CASSSHRGGSYRLLNEQFF TGTGCCAGCAGCTCACATCGGGGGGGCTCATACCGACTACTAAATGAGCAGTTCTTC
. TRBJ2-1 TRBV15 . CATSQRLGGEQFF TGTGCCACCAGCCAGAGATTGGGGGGTGAGCAGTTCTTC
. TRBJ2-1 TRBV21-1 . CASSTKSIAGGSGNEQFF TGTGCCAGCAGCACCAAATCCATAGCGGGAGGCTCGGGCAATGAGCAGTTCTTC
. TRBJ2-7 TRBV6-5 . CATTGGTGYEQYF TGTGCCACCACCGGGGGGACAGGCTACGAGCAGTACTTC
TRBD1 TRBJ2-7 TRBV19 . CASSDSWDRAYEQYF TGTGCCAGTAGTGACTCATGGGACAGGGCCTACGAGCAGTACTTC
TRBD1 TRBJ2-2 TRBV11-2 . CASSSTGGAGELFF TGTGCCAGCAGCTCGACAGGGGGCGCGGGGGAGCTGTTTTTT
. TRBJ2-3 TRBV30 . CAWSWGAGADTQYF TGTGCCTGGAGCTGGGGGGCCGGGGCAGATACGCAGTATTTT
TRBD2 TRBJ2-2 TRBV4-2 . CASSQLAGDTGELFF TGTGCCAGCAGCCAACTAGCGGGGGACACCGGGGAGCTGTTTTTT
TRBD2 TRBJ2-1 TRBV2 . CASRAGTSGRSPSPYNEQFF TGTGCCAGCAGAGCAGGGACTAGCGGGAGGTCGCCGTCCCCCTACAATGAGCAGTTCTTC
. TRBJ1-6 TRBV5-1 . CASSLSGTYNSPLHF TGCGCCAGCAGCTTGTCAGGGACATATAATTCACCCCTCCACTTT
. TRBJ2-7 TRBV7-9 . CASSLRGGGEQYF TGTGCCAGCAGCCTGAGGGGGGGAGGTGAGCAGTACTTC
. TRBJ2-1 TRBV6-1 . CATNPNQYNEQFF TGTGCCACCAACCCCAATCAGTACAATGAGCAGTTCTTC
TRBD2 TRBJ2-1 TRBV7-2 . CASSLPRLATYNEQFF TGTGCCAGCAGCTTACCGAGACTAGCGACCTACAATGAGCAGTTCTTC
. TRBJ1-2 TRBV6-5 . CASSYTGPYEGYTF TGTGCCAGCAGTTATACCGGACCTTATGAGGGCTACACCTTC
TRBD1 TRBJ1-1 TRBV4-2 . CASSQGWGQGSTEAFF TGTGCCAGCAGCCAAGGTTGGGGACAGGGATCCACTGAAGCTTTCTTT
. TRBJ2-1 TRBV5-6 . CASSLVPSYNEQFF TGTGCCAGCAGCTTGGTTCCGTCCTACAATGAGCAGTTCTTC
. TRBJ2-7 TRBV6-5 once CASSYSRVVSEQYF TGTGCCAGCAGTTACTCTAGGGTAGTGAGCGAGCAGTACTTC